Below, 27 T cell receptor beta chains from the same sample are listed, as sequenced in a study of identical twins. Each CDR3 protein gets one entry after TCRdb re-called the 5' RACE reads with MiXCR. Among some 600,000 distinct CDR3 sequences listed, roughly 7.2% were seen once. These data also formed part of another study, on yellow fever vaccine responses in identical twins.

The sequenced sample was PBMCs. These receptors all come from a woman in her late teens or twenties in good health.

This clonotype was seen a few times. CDR3 residues: CASSSWAQGEKLFF. The CDR3 nucleotides are TGTGCCAGCAGCTCCTGGGCCCAGGGTGAAAAACTGTTTTTT. This chain uses TRBV7-8 with TRBJ1-4; D possibly corresponds to TRBD1 (5 bases). Germline V gives CDR1 SGHVS, CDR2 FQNEAQ. This CDR3 spans 14 amino acids. V was cut by 4 bases and J by 7 bases, with 13 bases left in between.

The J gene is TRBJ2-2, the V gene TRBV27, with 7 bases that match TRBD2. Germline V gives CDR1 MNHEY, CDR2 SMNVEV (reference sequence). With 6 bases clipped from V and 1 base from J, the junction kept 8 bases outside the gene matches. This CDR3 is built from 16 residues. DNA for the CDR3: TGTGCCAGCAGCGTCAGGACTAGTCGGAACACCGGGGAGCTGTTTTTT. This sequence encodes CASSVRTSRNTGELFF.

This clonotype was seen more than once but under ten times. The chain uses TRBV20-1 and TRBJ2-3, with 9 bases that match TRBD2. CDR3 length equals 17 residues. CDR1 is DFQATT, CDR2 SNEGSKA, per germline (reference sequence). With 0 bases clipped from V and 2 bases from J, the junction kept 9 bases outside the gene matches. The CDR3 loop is CSARDRRLAGFTDTQYF. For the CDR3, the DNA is TGCAGTGCTAGAGATCGACGGCTAGCGGGGTTCACAGATACGCAGTATTTT.

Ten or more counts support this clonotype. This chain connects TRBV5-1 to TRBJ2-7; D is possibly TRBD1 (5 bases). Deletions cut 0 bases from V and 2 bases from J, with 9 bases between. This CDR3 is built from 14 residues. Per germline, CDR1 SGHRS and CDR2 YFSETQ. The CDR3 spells CASSLADSPYEQYF. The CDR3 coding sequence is TGCGCCAGCAGCTTGGCCGACAGCCCCTACGAGCAGTACTTC. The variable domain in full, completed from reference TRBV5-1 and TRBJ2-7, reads KAGVTQTPRYLIKTRGQQVTLSCSPISGHRSVSWYQQTPGQGLQFLFEYFSETQRNKGNFPGRFSGRQFSNSRSEMNVSTLELGDSALYLCASSLADSPYEQYFGPGTRLTVT.

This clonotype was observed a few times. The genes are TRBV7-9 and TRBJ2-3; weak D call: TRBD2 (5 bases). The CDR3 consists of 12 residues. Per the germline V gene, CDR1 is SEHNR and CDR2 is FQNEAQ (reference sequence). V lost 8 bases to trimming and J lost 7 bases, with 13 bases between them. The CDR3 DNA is TGTGCCAGCCTCGGGGATTCTTATACGCAGTATTTT. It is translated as CASLGDSYTQYF.

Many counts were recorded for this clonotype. Here the CDR3 reads CSVAGGGRQGANIQYF. In nucleotides, the CDR3 is TGCAGCGTTGCCGGGGGAGGTAGACAGGGGGCGAACATTCAGTACTTC. The chain employs TRBV29-1 and TRBJ2-4; TRBD1 aligns across 10 bases. The CDR3 extends over 16 amino acids. After removal of 4 bases from V and 7 bases from J, the junction contained 13 bases not matched to a gene. Germline CDR1 is SQVTM and CDR2 is ANQGSEA.

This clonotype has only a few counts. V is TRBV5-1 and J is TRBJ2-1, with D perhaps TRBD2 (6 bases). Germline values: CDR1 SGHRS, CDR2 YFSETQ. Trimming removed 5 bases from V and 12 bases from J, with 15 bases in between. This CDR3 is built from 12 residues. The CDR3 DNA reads TGCGCCAGCAGGGAGGACTACCGCGCGCAGTTCTTC. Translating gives CASREDYRAQFF.

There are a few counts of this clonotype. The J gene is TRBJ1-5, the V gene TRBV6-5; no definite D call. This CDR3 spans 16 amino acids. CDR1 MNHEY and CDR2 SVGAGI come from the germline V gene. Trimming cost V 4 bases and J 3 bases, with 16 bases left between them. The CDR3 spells CASSSGFWQANQPQHF. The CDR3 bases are TGTGCCAGCAGTTCCGGGTTTTGGCAGGCCAATCAGCCCCAGCATTTT.

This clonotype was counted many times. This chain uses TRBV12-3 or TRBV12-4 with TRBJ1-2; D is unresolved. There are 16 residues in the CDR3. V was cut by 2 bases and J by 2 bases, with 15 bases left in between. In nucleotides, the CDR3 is TGTGCCAGCAGTTTACTCAGGTCTCATTTGAACTATGGCTACACCTTC. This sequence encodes CASSLLRSHLNYGYTF.

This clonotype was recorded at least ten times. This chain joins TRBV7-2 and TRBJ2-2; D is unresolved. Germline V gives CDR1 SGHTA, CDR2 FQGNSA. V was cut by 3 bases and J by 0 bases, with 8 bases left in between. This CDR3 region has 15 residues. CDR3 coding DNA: TGTGCCAGCAGCTTTTTAGTGGCGAACACCGGGGAGCTGTTTTTT. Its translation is CASSFLVANTGELFF.

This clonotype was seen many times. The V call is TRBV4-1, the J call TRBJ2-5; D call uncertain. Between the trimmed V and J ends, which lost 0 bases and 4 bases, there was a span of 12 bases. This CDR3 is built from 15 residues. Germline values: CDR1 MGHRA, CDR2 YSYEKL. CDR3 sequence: CASSQDIGPGETQYF. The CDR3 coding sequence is TGCGCCAGCAGCCAAGACATAGGGCCCGGAGAGACCCAGTACTTC.

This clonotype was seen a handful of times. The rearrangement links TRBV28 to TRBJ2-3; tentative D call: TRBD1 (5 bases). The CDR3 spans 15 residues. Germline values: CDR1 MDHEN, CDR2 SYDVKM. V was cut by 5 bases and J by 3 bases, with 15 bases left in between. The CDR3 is CASSATRQGTDTQYF. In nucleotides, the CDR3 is TGTGCCAGCAGTGCTACTCGGCAGGGTACAGATACGCAGTATTTT.

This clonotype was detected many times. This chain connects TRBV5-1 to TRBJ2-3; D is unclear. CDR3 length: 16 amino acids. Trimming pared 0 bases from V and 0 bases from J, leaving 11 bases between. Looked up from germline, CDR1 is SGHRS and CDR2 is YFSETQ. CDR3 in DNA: TGCGCCAGCAGCTTGGCCAGCAGTGGGAGCACAGATACGCAGTATTTT. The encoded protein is CASSLASSGSTDTQYF.

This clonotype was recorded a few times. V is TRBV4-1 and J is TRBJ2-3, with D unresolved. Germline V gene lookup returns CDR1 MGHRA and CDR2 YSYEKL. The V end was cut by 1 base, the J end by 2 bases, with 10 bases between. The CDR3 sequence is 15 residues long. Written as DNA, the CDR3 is TGCGCCAGCAGCCAAGCCGTCAGTTACACAGATACGCAGTATTTT. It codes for CASSQAVSYTDTQYF.

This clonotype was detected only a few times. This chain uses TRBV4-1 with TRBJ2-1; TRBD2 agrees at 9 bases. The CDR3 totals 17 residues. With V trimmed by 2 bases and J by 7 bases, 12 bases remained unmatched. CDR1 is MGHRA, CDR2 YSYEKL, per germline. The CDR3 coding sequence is TGCGCCAGCAGCCAACCCCTGACTAGCGGCCTCGGGAATGAGCAGTTCTTC. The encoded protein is CASSQPLTSGLGNEQFF.

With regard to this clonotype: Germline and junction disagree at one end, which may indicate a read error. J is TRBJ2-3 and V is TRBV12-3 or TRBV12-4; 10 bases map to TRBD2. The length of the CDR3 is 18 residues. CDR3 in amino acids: CACSFPTLAGGGTDTQYF. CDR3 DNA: TGTGCCTGCAGTTTCCCCACCTTAGCGGGGGGCGGCACAGATACGCAGTATTTT.

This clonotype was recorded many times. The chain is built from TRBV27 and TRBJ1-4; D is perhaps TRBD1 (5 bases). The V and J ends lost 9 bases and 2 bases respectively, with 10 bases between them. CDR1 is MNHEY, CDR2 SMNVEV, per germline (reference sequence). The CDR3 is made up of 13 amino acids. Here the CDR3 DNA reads TGTGCCAGTAGGGGAGGGACTAATGAAAAACTGTTTTTT. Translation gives CASRGGTNEKLFF. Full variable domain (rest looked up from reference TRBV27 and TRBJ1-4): EAQVTQNPRYLITVTGKKLTVTCSQNMNHEYMSWYRQDPGLGLRQIYYSMNVEVTDKGDVPEGYKVSRKEKRNFPLILESPSPNQTSLYFCASRGGTNEKLFFGSGTQLSVL.

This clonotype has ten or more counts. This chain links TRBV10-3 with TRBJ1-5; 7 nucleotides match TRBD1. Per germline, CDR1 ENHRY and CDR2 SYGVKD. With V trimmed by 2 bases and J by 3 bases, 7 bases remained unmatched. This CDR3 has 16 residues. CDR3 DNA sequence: TGTGCCATCAGTGAGATGGCAGGGGGAGTCAATCAGCCCCAGCATTTT. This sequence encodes CAISEMAGGVNQPQHF.

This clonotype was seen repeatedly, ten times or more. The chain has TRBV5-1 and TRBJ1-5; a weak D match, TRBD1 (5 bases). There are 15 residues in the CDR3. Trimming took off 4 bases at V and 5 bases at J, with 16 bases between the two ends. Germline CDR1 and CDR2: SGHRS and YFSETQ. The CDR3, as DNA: TGCGCCAGCAGCCCGGGGCCGGGGATCGATCAGCCCCAGCATTTT. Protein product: CASSPGPGIDQPQHF.

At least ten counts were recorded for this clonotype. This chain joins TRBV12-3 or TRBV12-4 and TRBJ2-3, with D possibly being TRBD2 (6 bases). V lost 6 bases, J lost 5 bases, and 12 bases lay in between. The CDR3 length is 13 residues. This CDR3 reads CASSFGGRDTQYF. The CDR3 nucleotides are TGTGCCAGCAGCTTTGGGGGGAGAGATACGCAGTATTTT.

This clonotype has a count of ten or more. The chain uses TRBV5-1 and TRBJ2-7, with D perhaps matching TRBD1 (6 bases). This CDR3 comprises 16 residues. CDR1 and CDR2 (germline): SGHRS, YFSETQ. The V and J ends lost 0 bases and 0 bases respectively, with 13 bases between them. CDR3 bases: TGCGCCAGCAGCTTGGCCGGTCAGGGGAGCTCCTACGAGCAGTACTTC. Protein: CASSLAGQGSSYEQYF. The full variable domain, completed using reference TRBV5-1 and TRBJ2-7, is KAGVTQTPRYLIKTRGQQVTLSCSPISGHRSVSWYQQTPGQGLQFLFEYFSETQRNKGNFPGRFSGRQFSNSRSEMNVSTLELGDSALYLCASSLAGQGSSYEQYFGPGTRLTVT.

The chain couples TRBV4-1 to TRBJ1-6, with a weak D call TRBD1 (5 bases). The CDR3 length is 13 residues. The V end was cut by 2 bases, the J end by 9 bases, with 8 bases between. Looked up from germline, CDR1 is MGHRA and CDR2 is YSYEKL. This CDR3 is CASSQLGGSPLHF. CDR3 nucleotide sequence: TGCGCCAGCAGCCAACTGGGGGGTTCACCCCTCCACTTT.

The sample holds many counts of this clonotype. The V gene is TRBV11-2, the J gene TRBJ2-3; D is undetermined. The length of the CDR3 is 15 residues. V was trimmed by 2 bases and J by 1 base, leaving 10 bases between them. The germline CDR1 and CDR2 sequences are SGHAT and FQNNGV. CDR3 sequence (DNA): TGTGCCAGCAGCTTAAGGGTGCTGCGCACAGATACGCAGTATTTT. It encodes CASSLRVLRTDTQYF.

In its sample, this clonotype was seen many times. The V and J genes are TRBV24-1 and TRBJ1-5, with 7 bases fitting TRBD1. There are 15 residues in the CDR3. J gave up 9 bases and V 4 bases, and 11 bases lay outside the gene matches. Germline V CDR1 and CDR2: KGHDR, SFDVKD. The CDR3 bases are TGTGCCACCAGTGACGAGAGACAGGGATTTTCGCCCCAGCATTTT. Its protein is CATSDERQGFSPQHF.

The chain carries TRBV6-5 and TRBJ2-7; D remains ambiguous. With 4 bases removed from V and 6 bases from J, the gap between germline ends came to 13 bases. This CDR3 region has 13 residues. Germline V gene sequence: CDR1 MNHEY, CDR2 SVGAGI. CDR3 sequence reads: CASSSSLLSEQYF. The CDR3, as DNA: TGTGCCAGCAGTTCGTCACTACTCTCCGAGCAGTACTTC.

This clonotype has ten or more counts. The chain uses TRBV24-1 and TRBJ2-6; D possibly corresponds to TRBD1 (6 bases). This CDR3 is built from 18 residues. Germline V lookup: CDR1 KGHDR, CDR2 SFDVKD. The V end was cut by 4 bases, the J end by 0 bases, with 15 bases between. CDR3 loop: CATSESGVGVSGANVLTF. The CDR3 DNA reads TGTGCCACCAGTGAATCAGGGGTCGGTGTCTCTGGGGCCAACGTCCTGACTTTC.

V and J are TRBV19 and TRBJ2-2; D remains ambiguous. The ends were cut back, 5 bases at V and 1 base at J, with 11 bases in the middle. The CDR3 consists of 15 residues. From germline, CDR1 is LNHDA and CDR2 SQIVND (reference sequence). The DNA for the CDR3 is TGTGCCAGTAGTCAGACTCGATGGAACACCGGGGAGCTGTTTTTT. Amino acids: CASSQTRWNTGELFF.